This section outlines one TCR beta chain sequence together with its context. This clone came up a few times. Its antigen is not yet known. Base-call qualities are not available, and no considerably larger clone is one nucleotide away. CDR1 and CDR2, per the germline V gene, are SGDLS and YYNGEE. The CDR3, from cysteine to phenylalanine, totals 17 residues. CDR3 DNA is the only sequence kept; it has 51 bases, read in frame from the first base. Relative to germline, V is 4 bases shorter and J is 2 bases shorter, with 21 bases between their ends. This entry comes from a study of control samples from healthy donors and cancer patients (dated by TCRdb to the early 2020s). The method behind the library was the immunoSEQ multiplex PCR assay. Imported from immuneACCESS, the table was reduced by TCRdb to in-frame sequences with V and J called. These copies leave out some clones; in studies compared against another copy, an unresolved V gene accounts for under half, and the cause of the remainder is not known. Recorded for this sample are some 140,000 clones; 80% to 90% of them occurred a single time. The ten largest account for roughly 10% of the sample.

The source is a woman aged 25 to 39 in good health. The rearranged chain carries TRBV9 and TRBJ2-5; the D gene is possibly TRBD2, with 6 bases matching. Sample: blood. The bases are TGTGCCAGCAGCTCAAGGCTGGGGGGAAACTTACAAGAGACCCAGTACTTC. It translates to CASSSRLGGNLQETQYF.